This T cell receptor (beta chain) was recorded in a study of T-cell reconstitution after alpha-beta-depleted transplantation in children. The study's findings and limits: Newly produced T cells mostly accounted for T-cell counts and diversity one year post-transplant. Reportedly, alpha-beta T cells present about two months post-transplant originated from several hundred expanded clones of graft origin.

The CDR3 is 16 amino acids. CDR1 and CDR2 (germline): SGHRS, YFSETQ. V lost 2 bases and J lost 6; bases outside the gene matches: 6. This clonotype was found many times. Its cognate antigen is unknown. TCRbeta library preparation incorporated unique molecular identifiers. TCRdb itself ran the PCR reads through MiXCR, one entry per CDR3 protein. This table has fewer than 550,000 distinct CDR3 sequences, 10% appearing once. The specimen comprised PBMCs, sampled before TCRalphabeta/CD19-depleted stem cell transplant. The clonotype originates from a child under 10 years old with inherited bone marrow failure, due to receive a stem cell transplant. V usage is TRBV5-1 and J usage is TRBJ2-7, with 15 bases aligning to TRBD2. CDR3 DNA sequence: TGCGCCAGCAGCTTTACACCGGGACTAGCGGGAGGCGAGCAGTACTTC. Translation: CASSFTPGLAGGEQYF.